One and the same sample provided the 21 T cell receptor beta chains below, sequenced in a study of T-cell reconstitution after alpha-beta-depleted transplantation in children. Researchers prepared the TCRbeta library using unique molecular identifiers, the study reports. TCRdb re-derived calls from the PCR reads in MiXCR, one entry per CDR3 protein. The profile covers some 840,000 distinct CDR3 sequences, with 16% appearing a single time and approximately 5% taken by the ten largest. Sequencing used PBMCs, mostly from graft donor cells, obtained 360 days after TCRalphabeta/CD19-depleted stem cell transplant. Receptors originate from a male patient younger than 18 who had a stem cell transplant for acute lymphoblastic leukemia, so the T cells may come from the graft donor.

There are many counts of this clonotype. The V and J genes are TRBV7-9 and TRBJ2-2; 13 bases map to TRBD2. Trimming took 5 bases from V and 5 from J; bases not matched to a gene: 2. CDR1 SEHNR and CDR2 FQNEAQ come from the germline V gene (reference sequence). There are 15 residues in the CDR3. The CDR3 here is CASSPTSGRTGELFF. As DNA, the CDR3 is TGTGCCAGCAGCCCGACTAGCGGGAGGACCGGGGAGCTGTTTTTT.

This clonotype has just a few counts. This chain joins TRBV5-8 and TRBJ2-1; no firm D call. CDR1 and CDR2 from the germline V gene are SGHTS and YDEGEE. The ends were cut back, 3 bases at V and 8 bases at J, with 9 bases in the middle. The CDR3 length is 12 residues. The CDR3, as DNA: TGTGCCAGCAGCTCCCGCAGAGATGAGCAGTTCTTC. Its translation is CASSSRRDEQFF.

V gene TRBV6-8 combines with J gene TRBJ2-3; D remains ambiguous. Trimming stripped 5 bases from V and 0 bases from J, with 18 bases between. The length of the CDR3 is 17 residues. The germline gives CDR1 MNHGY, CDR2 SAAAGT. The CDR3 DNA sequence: TGTGCCAGCAGTCCGATTATGCGCGAAGGCAGCACAGATACGCAGTATTTT. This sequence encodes CASSPIMREGSTDTQYF.

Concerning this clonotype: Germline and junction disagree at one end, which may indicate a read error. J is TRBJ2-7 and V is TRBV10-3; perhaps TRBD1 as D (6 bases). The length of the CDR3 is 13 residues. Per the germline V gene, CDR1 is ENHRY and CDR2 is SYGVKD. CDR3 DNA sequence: TGTGCCATCAGTGAGTCTGTGGGGGATTGGGGGCACTTC. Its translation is CAISESVGDWGHF.

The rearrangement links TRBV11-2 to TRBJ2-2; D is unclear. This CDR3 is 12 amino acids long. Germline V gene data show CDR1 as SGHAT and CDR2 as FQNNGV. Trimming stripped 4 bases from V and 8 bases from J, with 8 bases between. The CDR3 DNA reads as TGTGCCAGCAGCTACACATGGGGGGAGCTGTTTTTT. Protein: CASSYTWGELFF.

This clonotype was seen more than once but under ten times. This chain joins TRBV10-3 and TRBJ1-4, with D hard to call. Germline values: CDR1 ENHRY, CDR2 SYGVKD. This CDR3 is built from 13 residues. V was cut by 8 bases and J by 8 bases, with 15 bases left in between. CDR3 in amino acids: CAIRDPFGEKLFF. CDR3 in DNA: TGTGCCATCCGAGACCCCTTTGGGGAAAAACTGTTTTTT.

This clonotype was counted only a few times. CDR3 region: CSASIRQGEAFF. In DNA, the CDR3 is TGCAGTGCTAGTATCAGGCAGGGGGAAGCTTTCTTT. This chain links TRBV20-1 with TRBJ1-1, with D tentatively TRBD1 (6 bases). V dropped 3 bases and J dropped 8 bases, with 13 bases sitting between them. The germline V gene encodes CDR1 DFQATT and CDR2 SNEGSKA (reference sequence). This CDR3 is built from 12 residues.

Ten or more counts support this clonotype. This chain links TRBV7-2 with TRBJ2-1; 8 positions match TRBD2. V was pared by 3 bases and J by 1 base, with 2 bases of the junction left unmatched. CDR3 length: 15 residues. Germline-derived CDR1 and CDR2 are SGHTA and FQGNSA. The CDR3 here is CASSFSGKSYNEQFF. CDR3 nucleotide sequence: TGTGCCAGCAGCTTTAGCGGGAAATCCTACAATGAGCAGTTCTTC.

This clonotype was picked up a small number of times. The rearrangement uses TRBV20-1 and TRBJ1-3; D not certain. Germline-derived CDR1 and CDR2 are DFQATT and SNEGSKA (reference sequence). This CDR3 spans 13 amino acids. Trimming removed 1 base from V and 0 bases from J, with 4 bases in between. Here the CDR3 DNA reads TGCAGTGCTAGAGCCCGCTCTGGAAACACCATATATTTT. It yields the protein CSARARSGNTIYF.

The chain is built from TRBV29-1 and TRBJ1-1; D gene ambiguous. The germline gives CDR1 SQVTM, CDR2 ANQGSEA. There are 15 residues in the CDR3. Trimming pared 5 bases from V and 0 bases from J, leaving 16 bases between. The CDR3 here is CSVWQQGIMNTEAFF. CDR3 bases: TGCAGCGTTTGGCAACAAGGTATCATGAACACTGAAGCTTTCTTT.

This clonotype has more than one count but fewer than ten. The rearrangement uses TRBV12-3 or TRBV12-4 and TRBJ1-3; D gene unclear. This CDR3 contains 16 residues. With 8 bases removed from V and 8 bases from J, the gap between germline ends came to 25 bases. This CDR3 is CASAWNPGASGYTIYF. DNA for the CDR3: TGTGCCAGCGCTTGGAATCCGGGCGCCTCCGGATACACCATATATTTT.

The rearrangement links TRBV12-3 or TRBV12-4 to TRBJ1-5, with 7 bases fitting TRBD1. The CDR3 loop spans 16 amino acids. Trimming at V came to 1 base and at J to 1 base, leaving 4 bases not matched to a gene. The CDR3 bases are TGTGCCAGCAGTTTAGGGGCAGGGGGGAGCAATCAGCCCCAGCATTTT. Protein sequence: CASSLGAGGSNQPQHF.

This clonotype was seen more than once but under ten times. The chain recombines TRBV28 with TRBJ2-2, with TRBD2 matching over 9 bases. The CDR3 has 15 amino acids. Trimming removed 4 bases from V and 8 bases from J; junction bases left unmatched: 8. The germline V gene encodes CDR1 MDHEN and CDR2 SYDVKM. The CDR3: CASSSIAGAMGELFF. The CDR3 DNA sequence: TGTGCCAGCAGTTCGATAGCGGGAGCGATGGGGGAGCTGTTTTTT.

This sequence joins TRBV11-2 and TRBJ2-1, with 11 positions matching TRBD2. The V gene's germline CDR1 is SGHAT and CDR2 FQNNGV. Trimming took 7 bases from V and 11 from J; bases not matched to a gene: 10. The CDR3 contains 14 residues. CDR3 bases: TGTGCCAGCAAACTAGCGGGAGCGAGTCGAAAGCAGTTCTTC. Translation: CASKLAGASRKQFF.

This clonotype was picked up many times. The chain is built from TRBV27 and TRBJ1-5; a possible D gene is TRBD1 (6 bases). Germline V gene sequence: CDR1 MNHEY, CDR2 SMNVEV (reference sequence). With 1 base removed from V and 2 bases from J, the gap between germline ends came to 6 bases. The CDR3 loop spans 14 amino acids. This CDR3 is CASSLWGRNQPQHF. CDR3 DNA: TGTGCCAGCAGTTTATGGGGGCGCAATCAGCCCCAGCATTTT.

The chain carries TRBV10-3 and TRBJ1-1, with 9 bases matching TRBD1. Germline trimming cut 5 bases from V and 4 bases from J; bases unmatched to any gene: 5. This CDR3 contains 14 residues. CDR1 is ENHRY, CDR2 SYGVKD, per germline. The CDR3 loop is CAISPQGASTEAFF. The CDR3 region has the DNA TGTGCCATCAGTCCACAGGGGGCTAGCACTGAAGCTTTCTTT.

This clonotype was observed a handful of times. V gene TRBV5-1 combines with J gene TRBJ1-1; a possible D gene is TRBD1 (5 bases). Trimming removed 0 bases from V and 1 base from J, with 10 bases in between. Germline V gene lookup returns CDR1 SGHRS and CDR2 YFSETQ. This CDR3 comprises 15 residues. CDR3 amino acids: CASSLAGSGNTEAFF. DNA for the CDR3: TGCGCCAGCAGCTTGGCAGGGAGCGGGAACACTGAAGCTTTCTTT.

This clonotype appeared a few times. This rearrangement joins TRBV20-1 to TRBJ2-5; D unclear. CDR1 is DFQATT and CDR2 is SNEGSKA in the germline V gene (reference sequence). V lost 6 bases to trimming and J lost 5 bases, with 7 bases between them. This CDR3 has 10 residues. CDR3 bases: TGCAGTGCCGCGAGCGAGACCCAGTACTTC. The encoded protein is CSAASETQYF.

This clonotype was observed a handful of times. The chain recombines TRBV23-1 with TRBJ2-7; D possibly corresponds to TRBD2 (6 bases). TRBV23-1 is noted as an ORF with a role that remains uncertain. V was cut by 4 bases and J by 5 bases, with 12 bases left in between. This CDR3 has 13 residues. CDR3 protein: CASSPRRRDEQYF. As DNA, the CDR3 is TGCGCCAGCAGTCCGAGAAGGAGGGACGAGCAGTACTTC.

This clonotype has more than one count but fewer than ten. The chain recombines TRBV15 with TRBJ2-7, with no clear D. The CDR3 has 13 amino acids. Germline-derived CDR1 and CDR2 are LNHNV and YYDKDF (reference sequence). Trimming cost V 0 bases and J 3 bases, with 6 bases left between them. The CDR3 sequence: CATSREGSYEQYF. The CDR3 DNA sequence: TGTGCCACCAGCAGAGAGGGCAGCTACGAGCAGTACTTC.

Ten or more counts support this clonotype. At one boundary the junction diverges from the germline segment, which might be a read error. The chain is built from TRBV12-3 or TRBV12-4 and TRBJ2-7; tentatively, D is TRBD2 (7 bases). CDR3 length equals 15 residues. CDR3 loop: CASSSRGASAGELYF. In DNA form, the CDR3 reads TGTGCCAGCAGTTCCCGGGGGGCCTCGGCGGGGGAGCTGTACTTC.